Listed here are 29 T cell receptor beta chains from one sample, sequenced in a study of identical twins. TCRdb reprocessed the 5' RACE reads via MiXCR and lists one record per CDR3 protein. The sample includes about 1.7 million distinct CDR3 sequences, around 33% of them seen just once. Source material: cord blood. All receptors come from a newborn girl in good health.

The rearrangement uses TRBV3-1 and TRBJ2-2; D not certain. V lost 2 bases and J 6 bases, leaving 10 bases between the germline ends. The germline V gene encodes CDR1 LGHDT and CDR2 YNNKEL (reference sequence). The CDR3 totals 14 residues. CDR3 DNA: TGTGCCAGCAGCCAATCATTTCGGTCCGGGGAGCTGTTTTTT. Translated, it gives CASSQSFRSGELFF. Variable domain in full (rest from reference TRBV3-1 and TRBJ2-2): DTAVSQTPKYLVTQMGNDKSIKCEQNLGHDTMYWYKQDSKKFLKIMFSYNNKELIINETVPNRFSPKSPDKAHLNLHINSLELGDSAVYFCASSQSFRSGELFFGEGSRLTVL.

Worth noting for this clonotype: This sequence may be a read error, since a much larger clone differs from it by one base. The chain has TRBV6-5 and TRBJ2-5; D might be TRBD2 (5 bases). TRBJ2-1 matches the DNA end more closely, so the J call is doubtful. CDR3 length equals 17 residues. Germline V gives CDR1 MNHEY, CDR2 SVGAGI. The CDR3 spells CASSYSPSPISQETQFF. In nucleotides, the CDR3 is TGTGCCAGCAGTTACTCGCCTAGCCCCATATCCCAAGAGACCCAGTTCTTC.

The rearrangement uses TRBV29-1 and TRBJ1-1, with TRBD1 as a possible D gene (5 bases). CDR3 size: 12 residues. CDR1 and CDR2 (germline): SQVTM, ANQGSEA. V lost 4 bases and J 2 bases, leaving 8 bases between the germline ends. The CDR3 nucleotides are TGCAGCGTTGCCGGACATAACACTGAAGCTTTCTTT. Translating gives CSVAGHNTEAFF.

This sequence joins TRBV20-1 and TRBJ2-1, with 7 bases aligning to TRBD2. The CDR3 has 17 amino acids. The ends lost 2 bases at V and 10 bases at J; junction bases unmatched: 20. The germline gives CDR1 DFQATT, CDR2 SNEGSKA (reference sequence). CDR3 region: CSARNVRRELPLYEQFF. Here the CDR3 DNA reads TGCAGTGCTAGAAACGTTCGGCGGGAGCTCCCCCTGTACGAGCAGTTCTTC.

The J gene is TRBJ1-2, the V gene TRBV2; D is unresolved. V was shortened by 4 bases and J by 3 bases, with 9 bases between the two germline ends. The CDR3 runs to 13 residues. Germline V CDR1 and CDR2: SNHLY, FYNNEI. CDR3 residues: CASSGEADYGYTF. The CDR3 coding sequence is TGTGCCAGCAGTGGGGAGGCTGACTATGGCTACACCTTC.

Comments on this clonotype: A much larger clone differs from this one at a single base, so this may be a read error. This chain links TRBV6-6 with TRBJ2-5; D call uncertain. The V gene lost 2 bases and the J gene lost 11 bases, with 12 bases spanning the gap. The V gene's germline CDR1 is MNHNY and CDR2 SVGAGI (reference sequence). This CDR3 contains 12 residues. The DNA for the CDR3 is TGTGCCAGCAGTTACAGGCTCAATGAGCAGTACTTC. Protein product: CASSYRLNEQYF.

V is TRBV6-1 and J is TRBJ2-1; no clear D gene. The ends were cut back, 6 bases at V and 6 bases at J, with 9 bases in the middle. Germline-derived CDR1 and CDR2 are MNHNS and SASEGT. The CDR3 has 12 amino acids. This chain's CDR3 is CASRRLFNEQFF. The CDR3, as DNA: TGTGCCAGCAGGAGGCTTTTCAATGAGCAGTTCTTC.

The table lists this clonotype with many counts. This rearrangement joins TRBV20-1 to TRBJ2-6; D is undetermined. Between the trimmed V and J ends, which lost 0 bases and 0 bases, there was a span of 3 bases. Germline CDR1 and CDR2: DFQATT and SNEGSKA (reference sequence). The CDR3 is made up of 14 amino acids. The CDR3 nucleotides read TGCAGTGCTAGAGAAGGCTCTGGGGCCAACGTCCTGACTTTC. Translating gives CSAREGSGANVLTF.

The chain is built from TRBV5-1 and TRBJ1-2; 10 bases align to TRBD1. The V gene end was trimmed by 3 bases and the J gene end by 5 bases; junction bases not matched to a gene: 10. Germline CDR1 is SGHRS and CDR2 is YFSETQ. The CDR3 runs 16 residues. Written as DNA, the CDR3 is TGCGCCAGCAGCTCGACCTCTGGGACAGGGGTGTATGGCTACACCTTC. Protein sequence: CASSSTSGTGVYGYTF. Supplemented by reference TRBV5-1 and TRBJ1-2, the full variable domain reads KAGVTQTPRYLIKTRGQQVTLSCSPISGHRSVSWYQQTPGQGLQFLFEYFSETQRNKGNFPGRFSGRQFSNSRSEMNVSTLELGDSALYLCASSSTSGTGVYGYTFGSGTRLTVV.

Only a few counts were recorded for this clonotype. The V and J genes are TRBV20-1 and TRBJ2-7, with 9 nucleotides matching TRBD1. Germline CDR1 and CDR2: DFQATT and SNEGSKA (reference sequence). The CDR3 runs 16 residues. V lost 1 base, J lost 3 bases, and 10 bases stayed unmatched. This chain's CDR3 is CSARVLPGQGRYEQYF. CDR3 coding DNA: TGCAGTGCTAGAGTTTTACCGGGACAGGGACGCTACGAGCAGTACTTC.

The chain joins TRBV19 to TRBJ2-5; the D gene could be TRBD1 or TRBD2 (5 bases each). The V gene lost 1 base and the J gene lost 11 bases, with 17 bases spanning the gap. The germline V gene has CDR1 LNHDA and CDR2 SQIVND (reference sequence). This CDR3 is built from 14 residues. CDR3 sequence reads: CASSIARDAGRQYF. Written as DNA, the CDR3 is TGTGCCAGTAGTATAGCCCGGGACGCCGGCCGGCAGTACTTC.

V and J are TRBV28 and TRBJ1-1, with 7 nucleotides matching TRBD1. The CDR3 has 14 amino acids. The J segment lost 5 bases and the V segment lost 6 bases, leaving 9 bases of the junction unmatched. Germline-derived CDR1 and CDR2 are MDHEN and SYDVKM. CDR3 protein: CASRRQGRRTEAFF. CDR3 bases: TGTGCCAGCAGACGACAGGGAAGGAGGACTGAAGCTTTCTTT.

This clonotype was seen more than once but under ten times. A much larger clone lies one base from this, so it may be a read error. This chain links TRBV28 with TRBJ1-6, with unresolved D. Trimming stripped 8 bases from V and 0 bases from J, with 5 bases between. Germline CDR1 is MDHEN and CDR2 is SYDVKM. The CDR3 contains 13 residues. The CDR3 spells CASGSSYNSPLHF. The CDR3 DNA reads TGTGCCAGCGGGAGCTCCTATAATTCACCCCTCCACTTT.

This clonotype has more than one count but fewer than ten. The chain is built from TRBV21-1 and TRBJ2-7; TRBD1 is the table's D call, not checked against the DNA. TRBV21-1 corresponds to a pseudogene. CDR3 length equals 15 residues. For the CDR3, the DNA is TGTGCCAGCACGAACAGGGGACCCCCTCCATGGGAGCAGTACTTC. Translated: CASTNRGPPPWEQYF.

This clonotype was recorded a few times. This CDR3 reads CASSEMTAMPEAFF. CDR3 bases: TGTGCCAGCAGTGAAATGACAGCTATGCCTGAAGCTTTCTTT. The genes are TRBV6-1 and TRBJ1-1, with a tentative D call TRBD1 (5 bases). V was clipped by 2 bases and J by 6 bases, with 13 bases between them. The CDR3 sequence is 14 residues long. Per the germline V gene, CDR1 is MNHNS and CDR2 is SASEGT.

This chain joins TRBV20-1 and TRBJ1-2, with D maybe TRBD1 (6 bases). V was pared by 0 bases and J by 7 bases, with 12 bases between. This CDR3 is built from 13 residues. CDR1 and CDR2 from the germline V gene are DFQATT and SNEGSKA (reference sequence). CDR3 DNA sequence: TGCAGTGCTAGAGACCACAGGGAAATTGGCTACACCTTC. Protein: CSARDHREIGYTF.

To note about this clonotype: An end of the junction does not agree with germline; a read error may underlie this. The chain uses TRBV18 and TRBJ2-1; TRBD2 matches at 11 bases. The CDR3 spans 18 residues. From germline, CDR1 is KGHSH and CDR2 LQKENI. CDR3 in DNA: TGTACCAGCTCACCACGACCATTAGCGGGAGGGCCGGGGAATGAGCAGTTCTTC. It codes for CTSSPRPLAGGPGNEQFF.

The chain has TRBV5-1 and TRBJ2-5; TRBD2 matches 8 bases. The better agreement between TRBJ2-7 and the DNA end casts doubt on the J call. Germline CDR1 is SGHRS and CDR2 is YFSETQ. The CDR3 spans 14 residues. CDR3 in amino acids: CASRNRAGEYEQYF. As DNA, the CDR3 is TGCGCCAGCAGGAATAGAGCGGGAGAGTACGAGCAGTACTTC.

In its sample, this clonotype was seen a few times. The chain links TRBV10-3 to TRBJ1-2; weak D call: TRBD1 (5 bases). Germline lookup yields CDR1 ENHRY and CDR2 SYGVKD. This CDR3 comprises 13 residues. V was pared by 0 bases and J by 8 bases, with 10 bases between. As DNA, the CDR3 is TGTGCCATCAGTGAGTCGGGGGTGAAGGGCTACACCTTC. The encoded protein is CAISESGVKGYTF.

This clonotype has more than one count but fewer than ten. The V gene is TRBV9, the J gene TRBJ2-1, with D possibly TRBD2 on 6 matching bases. V was shortened by 0 bases and J by 0 bases, with 10 bases between the two germline ends. The CDR3 is 16 residues long. Per the germline V gene, CDR1 is SGDLS and CDR2 is YYNGEE. The CDR3 region is CASSVDLASSYNEQFF. In nucleotides, the CDR3 is TGTGCCAGCAGCGTAGACCTAGCGAGCTCCTACAATGAGCAGTTCTTC. The full variable domain, rest sourced from reference TRBV9 and TRBJ2-1, is DSGVTQTPKHLITATGQRVTLRCSPRSGDLSVYWYQQSLDQGLQFLIQYYNGEERAKGNILERFSAQQFPDLHSELNLSSLELGDSALYFCASSVDLASSYNEQFFGPGTRLTVL.

The V gene is TRBV3-1, the J gene TRBJ1-2, with D possibly TRBD1 on 5 matching bases. The CDR3 loop spans 17 amino acids. Looked up from germline, CDR1 is LGHDT and CDR2 is YNNKEL (reference sequence). Trimming pared 1 base from V and 5 bases from J, leaving 20 bases between. In DNA, the CDR3 is TGTGCCAGCAGCCAAGTTGCCAGGGTGACACCAGGTTATGGCTACACCTTC. Its protein is CASSQVARVTPGYGYTF.

The chain recombines TRBV6-6 with TRBJ2-7; a possible D gene is TRBD1 (5 bases). Trimming took 4 bases from V and 0 from J, leaving 25 bases between them. In germline, CDR1 is MNHNY, CDR2 SVGAGI (reference sequence). The CDR3 length is 19 residues. The CDR3: CASSSRPFQGLYLSYEQYF. CDR3 in DNA: TGTGCCAGCAGTTCGAGACCATTTCAGGGTCTATACCTCTCCTACGAGCAGTACTTC.

The chain is built from TRBV10-3 and TRBJ2-1, with TRBD1 as a possible D gene (6 bases). This CDR3 has 14 residues. The germline V gene encodes CDR1 ENHRY and CDR2 SYGVKD. Trimming left V 5 bases short and J 1 base short, with 9 bases between. The CDR3 bases are TGTGCCATCAGTAGCAGGGGTTCCTACAATGAGCAGTTCTTC. Its protein product is CAISSRGSYNEQFF.

As for this clonotype: This may be a read error: a much more frequent sequence differs by one nucleotide. V usage is TRBV7-2 and J usage is TRBJ2-7; perhaps TRBD2 as D (6 bases). Germline CDR1 and CDR2: SGHTA and FQGNSA. V was trimmed by 3 bases and J by 7 bases, leaving 16 bases between them. The CDR3 contains 14 residues. CDR3 DNA: TGTGCCAGCAGCTTTACGGACTACTACAATGAGCAGTACTTC. Residues: CASSFTDYYNEQYF. Full variable domain (remainder filled in from reference TRBV7-2 and TRBJ2-7): GAGVSQSPSNKVTEKGKDVELRCDPISGHTALYWYRQSLGQGLEFLIYFQGNSAPDKSGLPSDRFSAERTGGSVSTLTIQRTQQEDSAVYLCASSFTDYYNEQYFGPGTRLTVT.

This clonotype was recorded at least ten times. This chain uses TRBV6-2 or TRBV6-3 with TRBJ2-5; unclear D gene. The V end was cut by 5 bases, the J end by 6 bases, with 4 bases between. Germline-derived CDR1 and CDR2 are MNHEY and SVGEGT. The CDR3 spans 10 residues. The CDR3 DNA sequence: TGTGCCAGCAGTAAGAAGACCCAGTACTTC. It is translated as CASSKKTQYF.

This clonotype was found once. The V gene is TRBV4-2, the J gene TRBJ2-5, with 11 nucleotides matching TRBD2. This CDR3 contains 16 residues. Germline-derived CDR1 and CDR2 are LGHNA and YNFKEQ. V lost 1 base to trimming and J lost 11 bases; unmatched junction nucleotides: 12. The CDR3 here is CASSQGASGGYNEQYF. In DNA form, the CDR3 reads TGTGCCAGCAGCCAAGGGGCTAGCGGGGGGTACAATGAGCAGTACTTC.

This chain connects TRBV10-3 to TRBJ2-5; 10 bases match TRBD2. Trimming took 6 bases from V and 11 from J; bases not matched to a gene: 18. The CDR3 is made up of 16 amino acids. CDR1 is ENHRY and CDR2 is SYGVKD in the germline V gene. CDR3 protein: CAISPSGTSVPNGQYF. CDR3 in DNA: TGTGCCATCAGCCCTTCCGGGACTAGCGTTCCCAATGGGCAGTACTTC.

This clonotype occurred a few times. This chain joins TRBV3-1 and TRBJ2-3; D call uncertain. Per the germline V gene, CDR1 is LGHDT and CDR2 is YNNKEL (reference sequence). Trimming shortened V by 2 bases and J by 0 bases, and 12 bases separated the two germline ends. The CDR3 covers 16 residues. The CDR3 spells CASSQRTATSTDTQYF. In nucleotides, the CDR3 is TGTGCCAGCAGCCAAAGAACAGCAACTAGCACAGATACGCAGTATTTT.

The chain employs TRBV4-2 and TRBJ2-7; TRBD1 agrees at 9 bases. This CDR3 is 15 amino acids long. CDR1 and CDR2 (germline): LGHNA, YNFKEQ. Trimming cost V 5 bases and J 3 bases; bases outside gene matches: 8. CDR3 DNA: TGTGCCAGCAGCGCACAGGGGGCTAAGATCTACGAGCAGTACTTC. Amino acids: CASSAQGAKIYEQYF.